This is a list of T cell receptor beta chains from one sample in a study of beta chain features in type 1 diabetes. Repertoires were generated with immunoSEQ multiplex PCR, while TCRdb's copy carries only in-frame clones and drops some. The data hold hundreds of thousands of clones, with around 15% observed a single time. Sequenced sample: naive CD4+ T cells from blood. These receptor sequences come from a man in his late teens or twenties with type 1 diabetes. Each CDR3 is given with its conserved first and last residue. A D gene is named only where the DNA matches it firmly. Not all rows give a size; the values are once, few, many and, for expanded clones, a class.

>TRBJ1-1|NA|NA|TRBV30|13
CAWTTMGLLSAFF
TGTGCCTGGACCACAATGGGTTTGTTGAGTGCTTTCTTT
>TRBJ1-1|few|NA|TRBV30|14
CAFGQLGGGTEAFF
TGTGCCTTCGGACAATTGGGAGGGGGCACTGAAGCTTTCTTT
>TRBJ2-6|NA|NA|TRBV15|16
CATSPGGTAGANVLTF
TGTGCCACCAGCCCGGGGGGCACAGCTGGGGCCAACGTCCTGACTTTC
>TRBJ2-3|few|TRBD2|TRBV25-1|16
CASSGRTSGRVDTQYF
TGTGCCAGCAGTGGTAGGACTAGCGGGAGAGTTGATACGCAGTATTTT
>TRBJ2-3|few|TRBD1|TRBV2|13
CASNTGGTDTQYF
TGTGCCAGCAATACAGGGGGGACAGATACGCAGTATTTT
>TRBJ2-2|NA|NA|TRBV5-1|13
CASTMGHTGELFF
TGCGCCAGCACTATGGGACACACCGGGGAGCTGTTTTTT
>TRBJ2-7|NA|NA|TRBV30|15
CAWRGFGGGPYEQYF
TGTGCCTGGAGGGGTTTCGGGGGAGGCCCCTACGAGCAGTACTTC
>TRBJ2-7|NA|TRBD1|TRBV27|14
CASSSDRESYEQYF
TGTGCCAGCAGTTCCGACAGGGAGTCCTACGAGCAGTACTTC
>TRBJ2-7|few|NA|TRBV5-6|14
CASSLAPLRGEQYF
TGTGCCAGCAGCTTGGCGCCCCTACGCGGGGAGCAGTACTTC
>TRBJ1-1|NA|NA|TRBV5-6|13
CASSYDRNTEAFF
TGTGCCAGCAGCTATGACAGGAACACTGAAGCTTTCTTT